This entry is about one T cell receptor delta chain. Only one base separates this from a far larger clonotype, so it likely reflects a read error. TCRdb re-called the multiplex PCR reads through CATT. The sample holds about 3,800 delta-chain clones, approximately 1% seen once. This record belongs to a study of gamma delta lymphoproliferative disorders and STAT genes. Sequencing used genomic DNA taken from PBMCs of patients and controls. CDR1 is TSWWSYY, CDR2 QGS, per germline. The CDR3 covers 21 residues. V lost 5 bases and J lost 2; bases outside the gene matches: 23. The sequenced sample consisted of blood. This chain links TRDV1 with TRDJ1; 10 positions match TRDD3. This TCR was recovered from a human donor in good health. The CDR3 sequence: CALGKGSAVHTGGSITDKLIF. The CDR3 DNA is TGTGCTCTTGGGAAGGGTTCCGCCGTCCATACTGGGGGATCGATTACCGATAAACTCATCTTT.